Listed below are T cell receptor beta chains from one sample, sequenced in a study of T-cell reconstitution after alpha-beta-depleted transplantation in children. From the PCR reads, TCRdb called clonotypes with MiXCR, one entry per CDR3 protein. Seen here are 300,000 to 400,000 distinct CDR3 sequences, about 16% observed once, and the top ten hold about 41%. The source material was PBMCs, mostly from graft donor cells, sampled 360 days after TCRalphabeta/CD19-depleted stem cell transplant. The source of these receptors is a male patient aged 2 to 10 who had a stem cell transplant for acute lymphoblastic leukemia, so the T cells may come from the graft donor. CDR3s leave out the opening cysteine and the closing phenylalanine or tryptophan. A clone size is listed for some rows: how often the clone was seen (once, few, many), or a class if it is expanded.

NA	TRBJ2-7	TRBV18	ASSAIQGSEQY
NA	TRBJ2-3	TRBV7-6	ASSMTGFRTDTQY
NA	TRBJ2-1	TRBV15	ATSWGLTYNEQF
few	TRBJ2-3	TRBV28	ASSSPGTSVAPDTQY
few	TRBJ2-1	TRBV27	ASSLASGWYNEQF
many	TRBJ2-1	TRBV11-2	ASSLILAGGEANGEQF
NA	TRBJ2-5	TRBV5-1	ASSLSGGLPQQETQY
once	TRBJ2-1	TRBV25-1	ASSQLLGVSDNEQF
NA	TRBJ2-1	TRBV29-1	SASRRGRNEQF
few	TRBJ2-7	TRBV12-3/TRBV12-4	ACSFTPLLAGGSYEQY
few	TRBJ2-1	TRBV20-1	SATGRRGDEQF
NA	TRBJ2-7	TRBV20-1	SARWDRGDYEQY
few	TRBJ2-7	TRBV7-7	ASSFGGHLDEREGCEQY
NA	TRBJ2-1	TRBV5-6	ASSLEVGDLYNEQF
few	TRBJ1-2	TRBV12-3/TRBV12-4	ASALHGYT
few	TRBJ2-2	TRBV7-3	ASSLIWPGELF
NA	TRBJ2-3	TRBV25-1	ASSPRTGMGTDTQY
few	TRBJ2-1	TRBV6-1	ASRRLAGDNEQF
NA	TRBJ2-5	TRBV9	ASSVAKTTQVGETQY
few	TRBJ2-1	TRBV6-2/TRBV6-3	ASTIGDTYNEQF
many	TRBJ1-1	TRBV18	ASSRKAGATEAF
few	TRBJ2-7	TRBV12-3/TRBV12-4	ASSLWNYEQY
few	TRBJ1-4	TRBV28	ASSLWRGSNEKLF
few	TRBJ1-3	TRBV29-1	SVVLGGSGNTIY
few	TRBJ2-7	TRBV29-1	SVQPTKAGGPYEQY
NA	TRBJ2-5	TRBV6-1	ASSINRAGETQY
NA	TRBJ1-2	TRBV30	AWSVGKGNYGYT
NA	TRBJ2-3	TRBV13	ASSHWGLAGETDTQY
few	TRBJ2-5	TRBV7-9	ASSSPLGETQY
many	TRBJ2-3	TRBV5-1	ASSLEDTQY
NA	TRBJ2-3	TRBV12-3/TRBV12-4	ASSLMGTGADTQY
NA	TRBJ2-1	TRBV19	ASSIDLGRTDRAKGEQF
NA	TRBJ2-1	TRBV29-1	SVDRAGGPGNEQF
few	TRBJ2-4	TRBV18	ASSPRDRVLAKNIQY
many	TRBJ1-2	TRBV30	AWSRAYGYT
many	TRBJ2-7	TRBV5-6	ASSLFPVYEQY
few	TRBJ2-5	TRBV6-1	ASSLLGRGATQY
few	TRBJ2-7	TRBV12-3/TRBV12-4	ASSSRPSGPH
few	TRBJ1-1	TRBV28	ASSLYGSAMSGTEAF
NA	TRBJ1-5	TRBV12-3/TRBV12-4	ASSLVGGVGQPQH
NA	TRBJ2-5	TRBV7-8	ASSLGRPLKETQY
few	TRBJ2-5	TRBV12-3/TRBV12-4	ASMTGIGETQY
NA	TRBJ2-2	TRBV9	ASSVSTGGLF
many	TRBJ2-2	TRBV20-1	SAPTSGSPANTGELF
many	TRBJ2-3	TRBV7-8	ASSLVGTWTTASTDTQY
NA	TRBJ2-1	TRBV28	ASSPAGEGAYNEQF